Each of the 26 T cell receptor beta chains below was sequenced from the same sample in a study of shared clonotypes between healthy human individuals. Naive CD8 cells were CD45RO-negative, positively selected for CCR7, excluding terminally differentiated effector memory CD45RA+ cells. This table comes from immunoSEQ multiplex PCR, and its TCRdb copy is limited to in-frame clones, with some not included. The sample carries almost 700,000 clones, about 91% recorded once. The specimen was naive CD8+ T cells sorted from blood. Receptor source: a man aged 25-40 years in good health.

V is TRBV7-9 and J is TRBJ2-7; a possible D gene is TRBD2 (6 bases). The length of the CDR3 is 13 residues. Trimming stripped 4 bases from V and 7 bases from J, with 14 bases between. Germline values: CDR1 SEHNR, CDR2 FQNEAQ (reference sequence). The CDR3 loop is CASSSSGVGEQYF. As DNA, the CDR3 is TGTGCCAGCAGCTCCTCGGGAGTCGGAGAGCAGTACTTC.

The CDR3 sequence is CASSTGREGRTEAFF. CDR3 bases: TGTGCCAGCTCAACGGGTAGGGAGGGGAGAACTGAAGCTTTCTTT. The V and J genes are TRBV18 and TRBJ1-1; weak D call: TRBD1 (5 bases). Trimming took 5 bases from V and 5 from J, leaving 18 bases between them. The V gene's germline CDR1 is KGHSH and CDR2 LQKENI. The CDR3 consists of 15 residues.

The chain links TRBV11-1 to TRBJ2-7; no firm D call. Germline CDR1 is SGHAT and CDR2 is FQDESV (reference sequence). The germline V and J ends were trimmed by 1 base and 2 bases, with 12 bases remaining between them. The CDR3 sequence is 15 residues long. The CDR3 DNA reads TGTGCCAGCAGCTTAGTGGATTCGTTTACCTACGAGCAGTACTTC. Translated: CASSLVDSFTYEQYF.

The CDR3 DNA is TGTGCCAGCTCACCACCCATGGGCACCGGGGAGCTGTTTTTT. Its translation: CASSPPMGTGELFF. V gene TRBV18 combines with J gene TRBJ2-2; D uncertain. Trimming took off 0 bases at V and 4 bases at J, with 6 bases between the two ends. CDR1 and CDR2 (germline): KGHSH, LQKENI. The CDR3 covers 14 residues.

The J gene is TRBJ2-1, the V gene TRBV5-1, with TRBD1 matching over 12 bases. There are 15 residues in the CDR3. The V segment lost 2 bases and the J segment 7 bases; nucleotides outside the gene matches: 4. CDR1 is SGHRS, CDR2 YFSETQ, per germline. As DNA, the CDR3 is TGCGCCAGCAGCTTAGGGACAGGGGGCTTAAATGAGCAGTTCTTC. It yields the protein CASSLGTGGLNEQFF.

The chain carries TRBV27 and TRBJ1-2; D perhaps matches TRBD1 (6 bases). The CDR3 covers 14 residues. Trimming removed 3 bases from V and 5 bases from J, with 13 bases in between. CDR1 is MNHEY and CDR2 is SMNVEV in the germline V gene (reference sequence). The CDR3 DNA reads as TGTGCCAGCAGTTTGGGGGCTGTTGGGTATGGCTACACCTTC. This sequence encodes CASSLGAVGYGYTF.

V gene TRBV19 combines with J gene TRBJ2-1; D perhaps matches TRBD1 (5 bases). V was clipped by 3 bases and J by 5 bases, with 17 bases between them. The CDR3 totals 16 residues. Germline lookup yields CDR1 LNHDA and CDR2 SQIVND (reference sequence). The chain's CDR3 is CASSMYPQGLDNEQFF. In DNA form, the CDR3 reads TGTGCCAGTAGTATGTACCCTCAGGGTTTGGACAATGAGCAGTTCTTC.

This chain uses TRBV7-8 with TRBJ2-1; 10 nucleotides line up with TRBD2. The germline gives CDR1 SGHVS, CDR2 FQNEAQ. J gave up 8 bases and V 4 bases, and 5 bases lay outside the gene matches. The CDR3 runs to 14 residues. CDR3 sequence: CASSSGLAYHEQFF. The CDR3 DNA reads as TGTGCCAGCAGCTCGGGACTAGCGTACCATGAGCAGTTCTTC.

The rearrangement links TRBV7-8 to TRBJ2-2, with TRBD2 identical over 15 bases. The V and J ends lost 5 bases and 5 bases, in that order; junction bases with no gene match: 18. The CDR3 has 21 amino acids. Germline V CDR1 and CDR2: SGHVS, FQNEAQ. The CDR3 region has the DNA TGTGCCAGCAGCCCCCGGCTGCCCGGACTAGCGGGAGGGGCGAGGACCGGGGAGCTGTTTTTT. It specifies CASSPRLPGLAGGARTGELFF.

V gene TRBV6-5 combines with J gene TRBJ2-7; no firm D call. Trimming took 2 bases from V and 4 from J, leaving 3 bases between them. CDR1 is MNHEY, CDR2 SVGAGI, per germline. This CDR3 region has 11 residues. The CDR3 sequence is CASSYNYEQYF. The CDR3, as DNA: TGTGCCAGCAGTTACAATTACGAGCAGTACTTC.

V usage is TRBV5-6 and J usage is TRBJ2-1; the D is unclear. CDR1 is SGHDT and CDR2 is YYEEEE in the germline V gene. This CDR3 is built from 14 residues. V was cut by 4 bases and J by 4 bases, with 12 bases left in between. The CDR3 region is CASSLKERYNEQFF. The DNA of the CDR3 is TGTGCCAGCAGCCTGAAGGAGAGATACAATGAGCAGTTCTTC.

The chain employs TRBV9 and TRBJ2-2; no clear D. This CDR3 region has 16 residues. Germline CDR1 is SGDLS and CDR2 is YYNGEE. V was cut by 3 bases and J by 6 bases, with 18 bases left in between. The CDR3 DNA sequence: TGTGCCAGCAGCGGGCCTCAAGGGCTAGGCCCCGGGGAGCTGTTTTTT. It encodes CASSGPQGLGPGELFF.

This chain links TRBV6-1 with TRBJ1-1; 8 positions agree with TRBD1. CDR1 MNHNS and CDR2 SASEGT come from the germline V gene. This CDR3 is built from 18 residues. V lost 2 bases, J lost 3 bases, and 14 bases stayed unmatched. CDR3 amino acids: CASSEITRQGRVDTEAFF. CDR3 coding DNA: TGTGCCAGCAGTGAAATTACCCGACAGGGGCGGGTGGACACTGAAGCTTTCTTT.

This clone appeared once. The CDR3 is CASSFTGSLYGYTF. CDR3 sequence (DNA): TGTGCCAGCAGCTTTACAGGTTCCCTCTATGGCTACACCTTC. The chain has TRBV7-9 and TRBJ1-2; TRBD1 is a possible D gene (5 bases). CDR1 and CDR2 from the germline V gene are SEHNR and FQNEAQ (reference sequence). V was pared by 3 bases and J by 4 bases, with 12 bases between. The CDR3 is made up of 14 amino acids.

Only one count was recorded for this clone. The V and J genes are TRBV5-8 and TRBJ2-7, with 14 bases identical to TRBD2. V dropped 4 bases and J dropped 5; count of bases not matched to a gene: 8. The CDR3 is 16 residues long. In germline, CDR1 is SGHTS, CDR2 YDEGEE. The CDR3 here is CASSDNQGLAGDEQYF. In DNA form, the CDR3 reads TGTGCCAGCAGCGATAATCAGGGACTAGCGGGAGACGAGCAGTACTTC.

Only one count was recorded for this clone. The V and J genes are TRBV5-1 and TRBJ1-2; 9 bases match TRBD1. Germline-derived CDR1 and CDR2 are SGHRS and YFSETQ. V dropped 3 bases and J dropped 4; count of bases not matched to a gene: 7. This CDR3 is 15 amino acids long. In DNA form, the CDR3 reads TGCGCCAGCAGCTACCGGACAGGGGATTTCTATGGCTACACCTTC. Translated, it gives CASSYRTGDFYGYTF.

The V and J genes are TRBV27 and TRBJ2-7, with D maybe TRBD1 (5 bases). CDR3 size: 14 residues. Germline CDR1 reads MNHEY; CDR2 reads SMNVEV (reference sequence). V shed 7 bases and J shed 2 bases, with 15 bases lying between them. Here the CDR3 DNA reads TGTGCCAGCACCCCCCCGACAGAGCCCTACGAGCAGTACTTC. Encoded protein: CASTPPTEPYEQYF.

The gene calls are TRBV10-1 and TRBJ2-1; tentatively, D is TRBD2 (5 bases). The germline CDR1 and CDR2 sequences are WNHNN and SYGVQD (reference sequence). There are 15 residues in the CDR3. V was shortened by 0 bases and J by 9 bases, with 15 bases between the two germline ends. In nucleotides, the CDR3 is TGCGCCAGCAGTGAGTCGGGTGGGAGATTCGGTGAGCAGTTCTTC. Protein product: CASSESGGRFGEQFF.

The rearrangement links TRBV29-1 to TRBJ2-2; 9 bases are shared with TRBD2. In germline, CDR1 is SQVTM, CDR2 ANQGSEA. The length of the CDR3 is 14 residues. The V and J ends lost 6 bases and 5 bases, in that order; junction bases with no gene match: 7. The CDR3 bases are TGCAGCGTGGTAGCGGGAGAACGAACCGGGGAGCTGTTTTTT. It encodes CSVVAGERTGELFF.

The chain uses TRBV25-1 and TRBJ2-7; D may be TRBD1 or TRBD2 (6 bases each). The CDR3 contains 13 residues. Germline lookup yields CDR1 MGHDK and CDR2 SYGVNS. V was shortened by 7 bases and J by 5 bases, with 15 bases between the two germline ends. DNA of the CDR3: TGTGCCAGCAATTGGGGGGCCTACGACGAGCAGTACTTC. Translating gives CASNWGAYDEQYF.

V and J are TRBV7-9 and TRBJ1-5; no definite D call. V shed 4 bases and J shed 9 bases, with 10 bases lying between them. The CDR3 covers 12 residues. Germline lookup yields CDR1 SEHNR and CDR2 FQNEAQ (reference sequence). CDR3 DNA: TGTGCCAGCAGCTACCCCCTGGGGCCCCAGCATTTT. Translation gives CASSYPLGPQHF.

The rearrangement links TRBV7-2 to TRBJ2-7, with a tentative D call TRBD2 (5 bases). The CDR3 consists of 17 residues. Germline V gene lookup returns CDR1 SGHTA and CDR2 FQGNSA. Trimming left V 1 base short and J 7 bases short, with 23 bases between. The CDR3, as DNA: TGTGCCAGCAGCTTAGATCCGAGGTCCGCGGAGGTGATAGAGCAGTACTTC. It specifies CASSLDPRSAEVIEQYF. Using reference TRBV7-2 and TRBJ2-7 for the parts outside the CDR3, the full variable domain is GAGVSQSPSNKVTEKGKDVELRCDPISGHTALYWYRQSLGQGLEFLIYFQGNSAPDKSGLPSDRFSAERTGGSVSTLTIQRTQQEDSAVYLCASSLDPRSAEVIEQYFGPGTRLTVT.

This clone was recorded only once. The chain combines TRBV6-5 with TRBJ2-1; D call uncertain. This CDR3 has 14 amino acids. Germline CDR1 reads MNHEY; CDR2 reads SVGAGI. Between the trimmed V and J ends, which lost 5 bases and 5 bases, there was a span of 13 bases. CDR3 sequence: CASSHYTEHNEQFF. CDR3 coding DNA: TGTGCCAGCAGTCATTATACAGAGCACAATGAGCAGTTCTTC.

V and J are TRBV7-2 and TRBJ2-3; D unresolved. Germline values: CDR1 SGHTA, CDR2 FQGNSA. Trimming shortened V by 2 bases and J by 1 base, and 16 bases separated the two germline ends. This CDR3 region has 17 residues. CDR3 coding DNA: TGTGCCAGCAGCTTACCCGCAGCGCATCTGGGCACAGATACGCAGTATTTT. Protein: CASSLPAAHLGTDTQYF.

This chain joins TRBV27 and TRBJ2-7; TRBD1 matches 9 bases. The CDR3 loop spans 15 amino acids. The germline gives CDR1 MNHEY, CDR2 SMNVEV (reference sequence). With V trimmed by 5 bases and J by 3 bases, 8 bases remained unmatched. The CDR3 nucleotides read TGTGCCAGCAGTGCCGGGACAGGGAGGCTCTACGAGCAGTACTTC. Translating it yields CASSAGTGRLYEQYF.

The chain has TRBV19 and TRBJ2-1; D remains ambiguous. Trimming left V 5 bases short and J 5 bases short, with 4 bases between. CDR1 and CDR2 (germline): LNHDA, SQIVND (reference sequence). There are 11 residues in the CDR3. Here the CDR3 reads CASSFHNEQFF. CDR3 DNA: TGTGCCAGTAGTTTCCACAATGAGCAGTTCTTC.